This T cell receptor (beta chain) was captured by sequencing in a study of blood T cells in healthy people across ages. CDR1 and CDR2 (germline): SGHTA, FQGNSA. Trimming left V 5 bases short and J 5 bases short, with 12 bases between. This CDR3 has 14 residues. Isolation recovered at least 6.5 million PBMCs from every sample. Alongside a J-beta primer mix, a sample-barcoded 5' primer served in a second PCR lasting 7 to 11 cycles. MiXCR was run by TCRdb on the 5' RACE reads, yielding one entry per CDR3 protein. The table lists 750,000 or so distinct CDR3 sequences, around a quarter of them singletons. These data were also reused for a study on T cells of mothers and their children.

The sequence was obtained from a boy younger than 18 in good health. Material: blood. The chain uses TRBV7-2 and TRBJ1-4; D uncertain. DNA for the CDR3: TGTGCCAGCAGCCTGGGGTGGGAGAATGAAAAACTGTTTTTT. Encoded protein: CASSLGWENEKLFF.